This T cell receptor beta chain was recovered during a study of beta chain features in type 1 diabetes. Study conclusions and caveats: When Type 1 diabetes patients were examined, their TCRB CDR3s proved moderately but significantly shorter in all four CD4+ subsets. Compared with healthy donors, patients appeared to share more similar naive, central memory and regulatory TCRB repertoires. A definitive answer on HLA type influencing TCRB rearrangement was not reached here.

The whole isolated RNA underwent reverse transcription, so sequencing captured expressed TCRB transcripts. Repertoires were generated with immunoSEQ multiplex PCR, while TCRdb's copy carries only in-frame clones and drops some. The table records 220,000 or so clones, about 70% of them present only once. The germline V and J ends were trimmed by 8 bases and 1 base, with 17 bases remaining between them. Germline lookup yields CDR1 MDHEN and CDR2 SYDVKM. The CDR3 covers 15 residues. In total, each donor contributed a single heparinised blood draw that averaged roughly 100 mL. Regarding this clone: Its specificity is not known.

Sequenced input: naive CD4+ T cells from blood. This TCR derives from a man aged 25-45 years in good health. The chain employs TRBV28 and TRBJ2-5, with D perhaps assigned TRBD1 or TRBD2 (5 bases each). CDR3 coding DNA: TGTGCCAGCGGTTCTCAGGACGGGACCCAAGAGACCCAGTACTTC. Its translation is CASGSQDGTQETQYF.